Detailed here is one T cell receptor (beta chain). The CDR3 runs 14 residues. Germline CDR1 reads SGHNT; CDR2 reads YYREEE (reference sequence). V lost 0 bases and J 5 bases, leaving 11 bases between the germline ends. This specimen belongs to a study of OX40 agonist ivuxolimab in advanced cancers. Across the whole study: Ivuxolimab is an agonistic anti-OX40 (CD134) antibody, and patients were treated with it.

The repertoire was sequenced with immunoSEQ multiplex PCR; TCRdb's copy has only in-frame clones and lacks some. Of approximately 77,000 clones in the sample, less than 95% are singletons; the top ten hold about 1.8%. The rearrangement links TRBV5-4 to TRBJ2-5; D remains unclear. The TCR comes from an adult with an advanced solid tumor such as melanoma, head and neck, liver or kidney cancer. This material consisted of CD4+ or CD8+ T cells sorted from blood, taken in a trial of the OX40 agonist ivuxolimab. This chain's CDR3 is CASSLVGSRETQYF. CDR3 bases: TGTGCCAGCAGCTTGGTCGGCTCGAGGGAGACCCAGTACTTC.